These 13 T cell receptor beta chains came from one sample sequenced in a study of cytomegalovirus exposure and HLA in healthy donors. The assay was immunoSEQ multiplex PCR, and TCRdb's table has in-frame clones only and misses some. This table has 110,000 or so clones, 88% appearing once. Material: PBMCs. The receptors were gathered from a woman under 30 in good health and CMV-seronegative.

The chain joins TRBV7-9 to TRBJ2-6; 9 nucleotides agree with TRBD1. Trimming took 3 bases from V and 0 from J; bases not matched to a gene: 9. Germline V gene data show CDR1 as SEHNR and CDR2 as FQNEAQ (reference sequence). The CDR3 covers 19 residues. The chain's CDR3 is CASSLAGTGFISGANVLTF. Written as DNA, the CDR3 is TGTGCCAGCAGCTTGGCCGGGACAGGGTTTATCTCTGGGGCCAACGTCCTGACTTTC.

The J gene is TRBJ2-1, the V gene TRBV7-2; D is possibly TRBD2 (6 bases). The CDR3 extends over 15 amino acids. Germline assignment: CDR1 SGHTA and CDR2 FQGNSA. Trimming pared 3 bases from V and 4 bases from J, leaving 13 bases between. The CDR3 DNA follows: TGTGCCAGCAGCTTCGGAGGGACTGGTTACAATGAGCAGTTCTTC. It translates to CASSFGGTGYNEQFF.

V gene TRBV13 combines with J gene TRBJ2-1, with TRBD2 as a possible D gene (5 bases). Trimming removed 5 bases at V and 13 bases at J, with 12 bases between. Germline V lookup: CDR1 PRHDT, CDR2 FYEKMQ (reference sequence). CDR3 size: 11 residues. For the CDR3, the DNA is TGTGCCAGCAGCGCGGGCCCTAAACAGTTCTTC. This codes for CASSAGPKQFF.

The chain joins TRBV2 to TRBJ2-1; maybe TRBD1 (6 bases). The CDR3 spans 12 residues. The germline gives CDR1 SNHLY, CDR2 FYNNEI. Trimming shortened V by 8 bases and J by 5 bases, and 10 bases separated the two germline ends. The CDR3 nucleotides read TGTGCCAGCTACAGGGTAAACAATGAGCAGTTCTTC. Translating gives CASYRVNNEQFF.

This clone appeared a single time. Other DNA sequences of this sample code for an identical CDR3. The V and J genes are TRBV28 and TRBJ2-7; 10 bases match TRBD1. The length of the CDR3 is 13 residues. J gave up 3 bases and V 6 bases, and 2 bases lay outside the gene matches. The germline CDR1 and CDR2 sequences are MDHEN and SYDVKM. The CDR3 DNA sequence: TGTGCCAGCAGGCGGACAGGGGGCTACGAGCAGTACTTC. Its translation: CASRRTGGYEQYF.

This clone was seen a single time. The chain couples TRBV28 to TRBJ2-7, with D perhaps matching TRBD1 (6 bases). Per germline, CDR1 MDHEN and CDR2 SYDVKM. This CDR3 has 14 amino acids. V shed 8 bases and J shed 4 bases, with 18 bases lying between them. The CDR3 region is CASRRGSDLYEQYF. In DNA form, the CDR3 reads TGTGCCAGCCGCAGGGGAAGCGACTTATACGAGCAGTACTTC.

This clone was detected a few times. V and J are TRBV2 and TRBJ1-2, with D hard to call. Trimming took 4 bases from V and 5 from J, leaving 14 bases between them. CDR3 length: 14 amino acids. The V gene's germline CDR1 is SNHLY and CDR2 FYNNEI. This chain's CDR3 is CASSGDTLLYGYTF. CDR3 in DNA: TGTGCCAGCAGTGGCGACACCCTCCTGTATGGCTACACCTTC.

The CDR3, as DNA: TGTGCCAGCAGCCAAGATCTCGGTGGCTACACCTTC. Translation: CASSQDLGGYTF. J is TRBJ1-2 and V is TRBV4-2; D uncertain. Germline CDR1 LGHNA, CDR2 YNFKEQ. V lost 0 bases and J 7 bases, leaving 6 bases between the germline ends. CDR3 size: 12 residues.

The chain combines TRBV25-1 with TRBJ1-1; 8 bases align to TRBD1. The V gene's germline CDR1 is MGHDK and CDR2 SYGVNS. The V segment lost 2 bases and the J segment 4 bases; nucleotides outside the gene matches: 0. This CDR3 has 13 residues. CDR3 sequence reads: CASSETGGTEAFF. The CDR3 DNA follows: TGTGCCAGCAGTGAAACAGGGGGCACTGAAGCTTTCTTT.

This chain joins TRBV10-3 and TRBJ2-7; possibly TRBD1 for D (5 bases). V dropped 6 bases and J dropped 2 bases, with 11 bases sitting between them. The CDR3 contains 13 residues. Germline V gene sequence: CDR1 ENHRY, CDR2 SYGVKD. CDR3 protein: CAIRTESTYEQYF. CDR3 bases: TGTGCCATCAGGACAGAATCCACCTACGAGCAGTACTTC.

In DNA, the CDR3 is TGTGCCAGCAGCCCCCTGGGCTGGGTGAACACAGATACGCAGTATTTT. Translating it yields CASSPLGWVNTDTQYF. The V and J genes are TRBV7-2 and TRBJ2-3; D gene unclear. Germline CDR1 and CDR2: SGHTA and FQGNSA. This CDR3 is 16 amino acids long. V lost 5 bases to trimming and J lost 2 bases, with 17 bases between them.

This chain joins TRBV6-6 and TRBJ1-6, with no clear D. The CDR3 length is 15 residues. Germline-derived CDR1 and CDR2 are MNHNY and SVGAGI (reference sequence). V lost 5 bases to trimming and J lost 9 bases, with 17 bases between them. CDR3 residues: CASSILDGVASPLHF. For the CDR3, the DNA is TGTGCCAGCAGTATACTGGACGGGGTGGCTTCACCCCTCCACTTT.

As DNA, the CDR3 is TGTGCCAGCAGCGTAGAACTAGCGAGGTTCTTC. It translates to CASSVELARFF. The rearrangement joins TRBV9 to TRBJ2-1; 7 nucleotides align to TRBD2. Germline V gives CDR1 SGDLS, CDR2 YYNGEE. Trimming cost V 0 bases and J 15 bases; bases outside gene matches: 3. The CDR3 has 11 residues.